The T cell receptor (beta chain) under discussion was sequenced for a study of OX40 agonist ivuxolimab in advanced cancers. Study-wide results and caveats: Average numbers of expanded clones were greater in CD8+ T cells than in CD4+.

Germline-derived CDR1 and CDR2 are KGHSH and LQKENI. Trimming at V came to 2 bases and at J to 2 bases, leaving 17 bases not matched to a gene. CDR3 length equals 19 residues. Collection of blood occurred at baseline, at cycle 4 day 1, and at cycle 7 day 1. As for this clone: Its antigen is not known.

Sequencing used immunoSEQ multiplex PCR; TCRdb keeps in-frame clones, though not all of them. There are roughly 56,000 clones in the sample; roughly 89% occur only once, and approximately 0.61% lies in the top ten. The receptor's source is an adult with an advanced solid tumor such as melanoma, head and neck, liver or kidney cancer. Sequenced material: CD4+ or CD8+ T cells sorted from blood, taken in a trial of the OX40 agonist ivuxolimab. This chain connects TRBV18 to TRBJ1-2, with 7 bases aligning to TRBD1. CDR3 protein: CASSPGPPVFRGTNYGYTF. CDR3 sequence (DNA): TGTGCCAGCTCACCAGGTCCTCCGGTTTTCAGGGGGACCAACTATGGCTACACCTTC.